These 16 T cell receptor beta chains originate from one sample sequenced in a study of T cell repertoires in cytomegalovirus infection. TCRdb processed the reads anew with MiXCR; each CDR3 protein has one entry. Counted here are approximately 270,000 distinct CDR3 sequences, around 20% occurring once; the ten biggest clones make up around 20%. Their antigen targets remain unknown. The specimen was cultured PBMCs, collected from culture after CMV antigen stimulation. These receptor sequences come from a human donor in good health (CMV status not recorded). Some clones in this sample may be carry-over from other donors' samples.

The chain links TRBV6-1 to TRBJ1-1, with D possibly matching TRBD1 (5 bases). CDR3 size: 15 residues. The germline CDR1 and CDR2 sequences are MNHNS and SASEGT. Trimming cost V 7 bases and J 4 bases, with 19 bases left between them. The chain's CDR3 is CASTPPRGGGTEAFF. CDR3 bases: TGTGCCAGCACACCCCCGAGGGGCGGCGGCACTGAAGCTTTCTTT.

This clonotype was recorded a few times. The chain couples TRBV10-3 to TRBJ1-4; no definite D call. Trimming removed 0 bases from V and 4 bases from J, with 9 bases in between. CDR1 ENHRY and CDR2 SYGVKD come from the germline V gene. This CDR3 is 15 amino acids long. DNA for the CDR3: TGTGCCATCAGTGAGTCCGTGGGGAATAATGAAAAACTGTTTTTT. Its translation: CAISESVGNNEKLFF.

This clonotype was counted only a few times. The V gene is TRBV11-2, the J gene TRBJ2-5, with D unclear. V dropped 0 bases and J dropped 4 bases, with 6 bases sitting between them. The germline gives CDR1 SGHAT, CDR2 FQNNGV. CDR3 length: 13 amino acids. The CDR3 nucleotides are TGTGCCAGCAGCTTAGATCGGGTAGAGACCCAGTACTTC. Encoded protein: CASSLDRVETQYF.

The rearrangement joins TRBV19 to TRBJ2-3, with 8 bases fitting TRBD2. The CDR3 extends over 15 amino acids. The V segment lost 2 bases and the J segment 2 bases; nucleotides outside the gene matches: 3. Germline assignment: CDR1 LNHDA and CDR2 SQIVND (reference sequence). The CDR3 loop reads CASSIPGGATDTQYF. CDR3 DNA sequence: TGTGCCAGTAGTATACCGGGAGGGGCCACAGATACGCAGTATTTT.

This clonotype occurred many times. V gene TRBV7-2 combines with J gene TRBJ2-3; tentatively, D is TRBD2 (7 bases). There are 12 residues in the CDR3. Trimming shortened V by 10 bases and J by 2 bases, and 10 bases separated the two germline ends. The germline V gene encodes CDR1 SGHTA and CDR2 FQGNSA. CDR3 sequence reads: CANRGATDTQYF. The CDR3 DNA sequence: TGTGCCAACCGGGGGGCCACAGATACGCAGTATTTT.

The CDR3 is CASSWGSASGNTIYF. The CDR3, as DNA: TGTGCCAGCAGTTGGGGCAGCGCCTCTGGAAACACCATATATTTT. The rearrangement joins TRBV28 to TRBJ1-3; a weak D match, TRBD1 (5 bases). CDR1 and CDR2 from the germline V gene are MDHEN and SYDVKM. Deletions cut 4 bases from V and 0 bases from J, with 10 bases between. There are 15 residues in the CDR3.

The chain has TRBV27 and TRBJ1-6; D is uncertain. Trimming pared 5 bases from V and 0 bases from J, leaving 8 bases between. The CDR3 runs to 15 residues. Germline CDR1 reads MNHEY; CDR2 reads SMNVEV (reference sequence). DNA of the CDR3: TGTGCCAGCAGTATAATGAACTCCTATAATTCACCCCTCCACTTT. It translates to CASSIMNSYNSPLHF.

This clonotype has ten or more counts. V and J are TRBV7-2 and TRBJ2-2; the D call may be TRBD1 or TRBD2 (5 bases each). Trimming removed 6 bases from V and 6 bases from J, with 11 bases in between. This CDR3 contains 13 residues. Germline values: CDR1 SGHTA, CDR2 FQGNSA. CDR3 nucleotide sequence: TGTGCCAGCAGTTGGGGACGGGCCGGGGAGCTGTTTTTT. Protein product: CASSWGRAGELFF.

This clonotype has a handful of counts. This chain joins TRBV2 and TRBJ2-7; TRBD1 aligns across 8 bases. With V trimmed by 5 bases and J by 1 base, 7 bases remained unmatched. In germline, CDR1 is SNHLY, CDR2 FYNNEI. CDR3 length: 15 residues. The CDR3 nucleotides read TGTGCCAGCAGTCCTGACAGGGGCCGATCCTACGAGCAGTACGTC. It is translated as CASSPDRGRSYEQYV.

The chain couples TRBV5-4 to TRBJ2-3; 7 bases match TRBD1. The CDR3 runs to 15 residues. Unmatched junction bases numbered 5, after V lost 4 bases and J lost 0 bases. The germline CDR1 and CDR2 sequences are SGHNT and YYREEE (reference sequence). The CDR3, as DNA: TGTGCCAGCAGCGTGGACAGGATGAGCACAGATACGCAGTATTTT. This gives the protein CASSVDRMSTDTQYF.

In its sample, this clonotype was seen a few times. J is TRBJ2-1 and V is TRBV7-6; 8 positions agree with TRBD2. Germline trimming cut 4 bases from V and 7 bases from J; bases unmatched to any gene: 18. The CDR3 has 18 residues. Looked up from germline, CDR1 is SGHVS and CDR2 is FNYEAQ. The CDR3 loop is CASSSGTSSYYQGNEQFF. The CDR3 DNA follows: TGTGCCAGCAGCTCGGGGACTAGTTCCTACTACCAGGGGAATGAGCAGTTCTTC.

This clonotype was detected ten times or more. As DNA, the CDR3 is TGTGCCAGCAGCTCAAGGACAGCCTACGAGCAGTACTTC. As protein: CASSSRTAYEQYF. The chain carries TRBV7-9 and TRBJ2-7, with a weak D call TRBD1 (6 bases). V lost 4 bases, J lost 2 bases, and 9 bases lay in between. In germline, CDR1 is SEHNR, CDR2 FQNEAQ (reference sequence). The CDR3 runs 13 residues.

The chain uses TRBV7-9 and TRBJ2-3, with D unresolved. V dropped 0 bases and J dropped 4 bases, with 11 bases sitting between them. This CDR3 has 15 residues. Looked up from germline, CDR1 is SEHNR and CDR2 is FQNEAQ (reference sequence). CDR3 sequence (DNA): TGTGCCAGCAGCTTAGCAGCCACTGGGGCAGATACGCAGTATTTT. Its protein is CASSLAATGADTQYF. Together with reference TRBV7-9 and TRBJ2-3, the CDR3 gives the full variable domain: DTGVSQNPRHKITKRGQNVTFRCDPISEHNRLYWYRQTLGQGPEFLTYFQNEAQLEKSRLLSDRFSAERPKGSFSTLEIQRTEQGDSAMYLCASSLAATGADTQYFGPGTRLTVL.

The sample holds a few counts of this clonotype. The rearrangement links TRBV7-2 to TRBJ1-1, with TRBD1 as a possible D gene (5 bases). V was pared by 4 bases and J by 2 bases, with 14 bases between. CDR3 length: 15 amino acids. The germline V gene has CDR1 SGHTA and CDR2 FQGNSA. The CDR3 sequence is CASSSGVGGNTEAFF. The CDR3 bases are TGTGCCAGCAGCTCCGGGGTCGGGGGTAACACTGAAGCTTTCTTT.

The chain joins TRBV7-6 to TRBJ2-3, with unresolved D. Germline assignment: CDR1 SGHVS and CDR2 FNYEAQ. V was pared by 0 bases and J by 4 bases, with 8 bases between. This CDR3 has 14 amino acids. The CDR3 reads CASSLAGMADTQYF. The DNA of the CDR3 is TGTGCCAGCAGCTTAGCGGGGATGGCAGATACGCAGTATTTT.

The chain is built from TRBV10-3 and TRBJ1-5; D is possibly TRBD1 (6 bases). Per the germline V gene, CDR1 is ENHRY and CDR2 is SYGVKD. With 10 bases removed from V and 2 bases from J, the gap between germline ends came to 15 bases. The CDR3 covers 14 residues. For the CDR3, the DNA is TGTGCCACCTCGCGACAGGTGGGCAATCAGCCCCAGCATTTT. Translated: CATSRQVGNQPQHF.